These 29 T cell receptor beta chains share one sample of origin, sequenced in a study of blood T cell repertoires in COVID-19. This table comes from immunoSEQ multiplex PCR, and its TCRdb copy is limited to in-frame clones, with some not included. Here the sample spans around 140,000 clones, approximately 87% being singletons. Sequenced: peripheral blood. The receptors originated from a man between 65 and 79 years old with active COVID-19.

The V call is TRBV19, the J call TRBJ1-2; TRBD1 might be the D (6 bases). The germline gives CDR1 LNHDA, CDR2 SQIVND (reference sequence). Trimming cost V 2 bases and J 8 bases, with 15 bases left between them. The CDR3 runs to 14 residues. CDR3 nucleotide sequence: TGTGCCAGTAGTATACGACAGGTCTATGGAGGCTACACCTTC. Translating gives CASSIRQVYGGYTF.

The rearrangement links TRBV6-1 to TRBJ2-7; D unresolved. CDR3 size: 12 residues. The germline V gene has CDR1 MNHNS and CDR2 SASEGT. Trimming cost V 3 bases and J 5 bases, with 8 bases left between them. The CDR3 nucleotides are TGTGCCAGCAGTGACAGGTGGGACGAGCAGTACTTC. Translated, it gives CASSDRWDEQYF.

The V gene is TRBV24-1, the J gene TRBJ2-7; no definite D call. The V end was cut by 9 bases, the J end by 5 bases, with 13 bases between. CDR1 and CDR2 from the germline V gene are KGHDR and SFDVKD. This CDR3 comprises 12 residues. The CDR3 loop reads CATAHTNDEQYF. For the CDR3, the DNA is TGTGCCACCGCGCACACTAACGACGAGCAGTACTTC.

V gene TRBV5-4 combines with J gene TRBJ1-1; 7 bases are a match to TRBD1. There are 13 residues in the CDR3. CDR1 is SGHNT and CDR2 is YYREEE in the germline V gene (reference sequence). The V segment lost 4 bases and the J segment 6 bases; nucleotides outside the gene matches: 6. CDR3 protein: CASSAGTVPEAFF. Here the CDR3 DNA reads TGTGCCAGCAGCGCTGGGACAGTCCCTGAAGCTTTCTTT.

This chain connects TRBV7-9 to TRBJ2-1; no reliable D call. The V end was cut by 1 base, the J end by 6 bases, with 7 bases between. CDR1 is SEHNR, CDR2 FQNEAQ, per germline (reference sequence). This CDR3 is 13 amino acids long. CDR3 protein: CASSLGAPNEQFF. DNA of the CDR3: TGTGCCAGCAGCTTAGGGGCACCCAATGAGCAGTTCTTC.

The CDR3 is CASTKDRYSYEQYF. The DNA for the CDR3 is TGTGCCAGTACAAAGGACAGGTACTCCTACGAGCAGTACTTC. This rearrangement joins TRBV19 to TRBJ2-7; the match to TRBD1 covers 7 bases. The trim removed 7 bases at V and 0 bases at J, leaving 6 bases unmatched. CDR3 length: 14 amino acids. The germline V gene encodes CDR1 LNHDA and CDR2 SQIVND (reference sequence).

The rearrangement links TRBV30 to TRBJ1-6; weak D call: TRBD1 (5 bases). V lost 4 bases to trimming and J lost 7 bases, with 11 bases between them. Germline values: CDR1 GTSNPN, CDR2 SVGIG (reference sequence). The CDR3 is 13 residues long. CDR3 sequence: CAWTGGGNSPLHF. CDR3 sequence (DNA): TGTGCCTGGACAGGCGGGGGAAATTCACCCCTCCACTTT.

The chain recombines TRBV7-3 with TRBJ2-3; no clear D gene. CDR1 is SGHTA, CDR2 FQGTGA, per germline. Trimming took 1 base from V and 1 from J, leaving 6 bases between them. The CDR3 sequence is 14 residues long. The CDR3, as DNA: TGTGCCAGCAGCTTAAGTGCAGGCACAGATACGCAGTATTTT. Its translation: CASSLSAGTDTQYF.

V is TRBV5-1 and J is TRBJ1-3, with 7 nucleotides matching TRBD1. The CDR3 runs to 15 residues. The trim removed 5 bases at V and 3 bases at J, leaving 8 bases unmatched. Per germline, CDR1 SGHRS and CDR2 YFSETQ. The chain's CDR3 is CASREQGKNGNTIYF. DNA of the CDR3: TGCGCCAGCAGGGAACAGGGGAAAAATGGAAACACCATATATTTT.

The V and J genes are TRBV4-2 and TRBJ2-1; TRBD2 might be the D (6 bases). Germline V gives CDR1 LGHNA, CDR2 YNFKEQ. V lost 1 base and J lost 7, with 20 bases in between. This CDR3 has 17 amino acids. The CDR3 DNA follows: TGTGCCAGCAGCCAAGTTCGAGGGAGGCCTTCGGGTAATGAGCAGTTCTTC. Translating gives CASSQVRGRPSGNEQFF.

The count of this clone is one. The rearrangement uses TRBV19 and TRBJ1-5; D might be TRBD1 (5 bases). Germline V gene lookup returns CDR1 LNHDA and CDR2 SQIVND (reference sequence). V lost 3 bases to trimming and J lost 0 bases, with 18 bases between them. The CDR3 contains 18 residues. CDR3 region: CASSMWGSRGYSNQPQHF. CDR3 sequence (DNA): TGTGCCAGTAGTATGTGGGGGAGTCGGGGGTATAGCAATCAGCCCCAGCATTTT.

A single count supports this clone. The genes are TRBV6-2 or TRBV6-3 and TRBJ1-5; D remains unclear. Germline V gives CDR1 MNHEY, CDR2 SVGEGT. V lost 0 bases to trimming and J lost 4 bases, with 7 bases between them. This CDR3 comprises 14 residues. The CDR3 sequence: CASSYSTGNQPQHF. The CDR3 DNA reads TGTGCCAGCAGTTACTCGACGGGTAATCAGCCCCAGCATTTT.

Here the CDR3 reads CASSFGGNGYTF. The CDR3 DNA is TGTGCCAGCAGCTTTGGAGGGAATGGCTACACCTTC. The V gene is TRBV7-9, the J gene TRBJ1-2, with no clear D. CDR1 SEHNR and CDR2 FQNEAQ come from the germline V gene (reference sequence). This CDR3 comprises 12 residues. With 3 bases removed from V and 6 bases from J, the gap between germline ends came to 8 bases. Based on the CDR3 plus reference TRBV7-9 and TRBJ1-2, the full variable domain is DTGVSQNPRHKITKRGQNVTFRCDPISEHNRLYWYRQTLGQGPEFLTYFQNEAQLEKSRLLSDRFSAERPKGSFSTLEIQRTEQGDSAMYLCASSFGGNGYTFGSGTRLTVV.

The chain employs TRBV3-1 (or the pseudogene TRBV3-2) and TRBJ1-2, with D possibly being TRBD1 (5 bases). This CDR3 spans 15 amino acids. The V gene lost 4 bases and the J gene lost 1 base, with 13 bases spanning the gap. CDR1 and CDR2 from the germline V gene are LGHDT and YNNKEL (reference sequence). CDR3 sequence reads: CASSLRVQGNYGYTF. The CDR3 DNA follows: TGTGCCAGCAGCCTCAGAGTTCAGGGTAACTATGGCTACACCTTC.

The chain uses TRBV6-5 and TRBJ2-1; no definite D call. V was cut by 7 bases and J by 2 bases, with 15 bases left in between. CDR1 is MNHEY, CDR2 SVGAGI, per germline. The CDR3 extends over 15 amino acids. This chain's CDR3 is CASKPRLTAYNEQFF. The CDR3 nucleotides read TGTGCCAGCAAACCTAGACTTACCGCCTACAATGAGCAGTTCTTC.

The gene calls are TRBV6-2 or TRBV6-3 and TRBJ1-1; 8 nucleotides line up with TRBD1. Unmatched junction bases numbered 4, after V lost 0 bases and J lost 1 base. This CDR3 contains 16 residues. Germline V gene lookup returns CDR1 MNHEY and CDR2 SVGEGT. The DNA for the CDR3 is TGTGCCAGCAGTTACTCCATCGACAGGGGGAACACTGAAGCTTTCTTT. Residues: CASSYSIDRGNTEAFF.

This clone occurred once. The chain links TRBV27 to TRBJ1-4; TRBD1 agrees at 7 bases. The trim removed 5 bases at V and 13 bases at J, leaving 13 bases unmatched. CDR1 MNHEY and CDR2 SMNVEV come from the germline V gene (reference sequence). The CDR3 has 14 amino acids. Here the CDR3 DNA reads TGTGCCAGCAGTAACTCGCGACAGGGTGTAGGACTGTTTTTT. It codes for CASSNSRQGVGLFF.

This rearrangement joins TRBV5-4 to TRBJ1-1; D is unclear. Germline values: CDR1 SGHNT, CDR2 YYREEE (reference sequence). The CDR3 contains 14 residues. Trimming removed 1 base from V and 1 base from J, with 8 bases in between. The CDR3 is CASSLSWANTEAFF. The CDR3 nucleotides read TGTGCCAGCAGCTTGAGCTGGGCGAACACTGAAGCTTTCTTT. The complete variable domain, with remaining parts taken from reference TRBV5-4 and TRBJ1-1, reads ETGVTQSPTHLIKTRGQQVTLRCSSQSGHNTVSWYQQALGQGPQFIFQYYREEENGRGNFPPRFSGLQFPNYSSELNVNALELDDSALYLCASSLSWANTEAFFGQGTRLTVV.

This clone was observed once. V and J are TRBV14 and TRBJ2-2; the match to TRBD2 covers 12 bases. The CDR3 extends over 18 amino acids. V was clipped by 5 bases and J by 4 bases; unmatched bases: 11. Germline CDR1 and CDR2: SGHDN and FVKESK. CDR3 DNA sequence: TGTGCCAGCAGCTCCCGAGTTGGACTAGCGGGGAGCACCGGGGAGCTGTTTTTT. This encodes CASSSRVGLAGSTGELFF.

The chain joins TRBV29-1 to TRBJ2-7; 8 positions agree with TRBD1. V lost 6 bases and J lost 3; bases outside the gene matches: 22. The germline V gene encodes CDR1 SQVTM and CDR2 ANQGSEA. The CDR3 extends over 18 amino acids. The CDR3 coding sequence is TGCAGCGTCACCTCTAAAGACAGGGGCTCTCCCCCTTACTACGAGCAGTACTTC. It yields the protein CSVTSKDRGSPPYYEQYF.

The chain combines TRBV7-9 with TRBJ1-2; the D is unclear. There are 12 residues in the CDR3. V was clipped by 5 bases and J by 5 bases, with 9 bases between them. Germline V CDR1 and CDR2: SEHNR, FQNEAQ (reference sequence). The CDR3 coding sequence is TGTGCCAGCAGCGATGTCCGGTATGGCTACACCTTC. It encodes CASSDVRYGYTF.

The chain uses TRBV6-5 and TRBJ1-1, with TRBD1 as a possible D gene (5 bases). V gave up 2 bases and J gave up 5 bases, with 9 bases separating them. CDR3 length: 13 amino acids. Germline CDR1 and CDR2: MNHEY and SVGAGI. The CDR3 DNA reads TGTGCCAGCAGTTACCTCGGGGGAACTGAAGCTTTCTTT. It codes for CASSYLGGTEAFF.

This clone has just one count. The gene calls are TRBV19 and TRBJ2-1, with TRBD2 matching 7 bases. This CDR3 is 17 amino acids long. The V and J ends lost 0 bases and 7 bases, in that order; junction bases with no gene match: 12. Germline loops: CDR1 LNHDA, CDR2 SQIVND (reference sequence). CDR3 region: CASSIEGGGRLKNEQFF. The DNA of the CDR3 is TGTGCCAGTAGTATAGAGGGCGGCGGGAGATTAAAAAATGAGCAGTTCTTC.

This clone turned up a few times. The chain recombines TRBV18 with TRBJ1-2, with D perhaps TRBD1 (6 bases). Germline CDR1 is KGHSH and CDR2 is LQKENI. With 0 bases removed from V and 1 base from J, the gap between germline ends came to 6 bases. The CDR3 consists of 14 residues. CDR3 bases: TGTGCCAGCTCACCACCACAGGGTAACTATGGCTACACCTTC. It translates to CASSPPQGNYGYTF.

The rearrangement joins TRBV27 to TRBJ1-1, with a tentative D call TRBD1 (6 bases). Deletions cut 6 bases from V and 1 base from J, with 21 bases between. Germline V gene lookup returns CDR1 MNHEY and CDR2 SMNVEV (reference sequence). This CDR3 has 17 residues. CDR3 in DNA: TGTGCCAGCAGCACCTTACAGGGACCCGCCCCGAACACTGAAGCTTTCTTT. As protein: CASSTLQGPAPNTEAFF.

This clone was picked up many times. V gene TRBV4-2 combines with J gene TRBJ1-3; 8 nucleotides line up with TRBD1. The germline V gene encodes CDR1 LGHNA and CDR2 YNFKEQ. The J segment lost 1 base and the V segment lost 3 bases, leaving 2 bases of the junction unmatched. The CDR3 runs 15 residues. The CDR3 DNA reads TGTGCCAGCAGCCACGGACAGGGATCTGGAAACACCATATATTTT. This encodes CASSHGQGSGNTIYF.

Details on this clone: This CDR3 is also generated by other DNA sequences in the sample. This chain joins TRBV28 and TRBJ2-2; TRBD2 matches 7 bases. The CDR3 spans 15 residues. In germline, CDR1 is MDHEN, CDR2 SYDVKM. Losses at the gene ends were 2 bases for V and 1 base for J; bases not matched to a gene: 1. The CDR3 loop reads CASSLGRGNTGELFF. The CDR3 region has the DNA TGTGCCAGCAGTTTAGGGAGGGGGAACACCGGGGAGCTGTTTTTT.

The table lists this clone with a count of one. This rearrangement joins TRBV3-1 (or the pseudogene TRBV3-2) to TRBJ2-5; a possible D gene is TRBD2 (5 bases). The germline V gene has CDR1 LGHDT and CDR2 YNNKEL (reference sequence). The CDR3 has 13 residues. The ends were cut back, 2 bases at V and 4 bases at J, with 8 bases in the middle. For the CDR3, the DNA is TGTGCCAGCAGCCAACACGGAGGAGAGACCCAGTACTTC. Its protein is CASSQHGGETQYF.

The V call is TRBV27, the J call TRBJ2-1; 7 bases fit TRBD2. Germline V gives CDR1 MNHEY, CDR2 SMNVEV (reference sequence). V lost 6 bases, J lost 4 bases, and 9 bases stayed unmatched. This CDR3 region has 15 residues. CDR3 DNA sequence: TGTGCCAGCAGCCGCCCGGCTAGCGGATACAATGAGCAGTTCTTC. This codes for CASSRPASGYNEQFF.